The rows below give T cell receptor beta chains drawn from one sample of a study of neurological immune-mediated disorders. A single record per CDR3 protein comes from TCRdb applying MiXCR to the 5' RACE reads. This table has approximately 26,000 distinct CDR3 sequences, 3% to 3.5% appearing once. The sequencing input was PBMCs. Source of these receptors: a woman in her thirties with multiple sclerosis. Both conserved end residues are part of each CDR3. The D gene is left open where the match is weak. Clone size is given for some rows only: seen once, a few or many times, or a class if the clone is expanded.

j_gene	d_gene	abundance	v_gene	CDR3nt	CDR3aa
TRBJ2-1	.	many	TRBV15	TGTGCCACCAGCAGAGTCCGGGAGTGGAATAATGAGCAGTTCTTC	CATSRVREWNNEQFF
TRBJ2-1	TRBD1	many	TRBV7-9	TGTGCCAGCAGCTTTACCGGGACAGTTTACAATGAGCAGTTCTTC	CASSFTGTVYNEQFF
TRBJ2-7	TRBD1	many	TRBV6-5	TGTGCCAGCAGTCACCCGACAGGGATCGAGCAGTACTTC	CASSHPTGIEQYF
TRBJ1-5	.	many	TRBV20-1	TGCAGTGCTAGGGCCAGGGGATTTGGCAATCAGCCCCAGCATTTT	CSARARGFGNQPQHF
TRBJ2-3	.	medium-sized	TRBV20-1	TGCAGTGCCGAAGATAGGACAGATACGCAGTATTTT	CSAEDRTDTQYF
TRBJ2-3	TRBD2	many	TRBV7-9	TGTGCCAGCAGCCCGGGGCTAGCGGGAGTGGGAGATACGCAGTATTTT	CASSPGLAGVGDTQYF
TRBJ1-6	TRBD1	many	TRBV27	TGTGCCAGCAGTCGTTCAGGGGGCGGGGGCTATTCACCCCTCCACTTT	CASSRSGGGGYSPLHF
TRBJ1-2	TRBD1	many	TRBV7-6	TGTGCCAGCAGCTTAGCGGGGACAGGGTTCGTTGGCTACACCTTC	CASSLAGTGFVGYTF
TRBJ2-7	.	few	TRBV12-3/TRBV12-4	TGTGCCAGCAGTCTCGGTAGCGGCACCTACGAGCAGTACTTC	CASSLGSGTYEQYF
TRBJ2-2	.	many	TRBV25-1	TGTGCCAGCAGTAAGGGCGGGAACACCGGGGAGCTGTTTTTT	CASSKGGNTGELFF
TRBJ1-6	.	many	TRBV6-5	TGTGCCAGCACCCTCCGGGGCCTAAGCTCCTATAATTCACCCCTCCACTTT	CASTLRGLSSYNSPLHF
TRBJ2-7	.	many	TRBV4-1	TGCGCCAGCAGCCAGGCCGAAATTTCCTACGAGCAGTACTTC	CASSQAEISYEQYF
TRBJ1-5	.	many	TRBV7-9	TGTGCCAGCAGCTTGGCGGGGCCGGAGACGACACAGCCCCAGCATTTT	CASSLAGPETTQPQHF
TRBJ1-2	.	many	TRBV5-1	TGCGCCAGCAGCTTGCGTCAGAACTATGGCTACACCTTC	CASSLRQNYGYTF
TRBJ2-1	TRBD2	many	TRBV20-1	TGCAGTGCTAGATATAGCGGGGCCTACAATGAGCAGTTCTTC	CSARYSGAYNEQFF
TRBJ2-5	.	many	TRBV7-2	TGTGCCAGCAGCCCCACTCGGTTGGCAGAGACCCAGTACTTC	CASSPTRLAETQYF
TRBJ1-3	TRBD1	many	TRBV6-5	TGTGCCAGCAGAAGGGACAGGGGATGGAACACCATATATTTT	CASRRDRGWNTIYF
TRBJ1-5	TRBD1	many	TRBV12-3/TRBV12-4	TGTGCCAGCAGTTATGGGACAGTGGGCAATCAGCCCCAGAATTTT	CASSYGTVGNQPQNF
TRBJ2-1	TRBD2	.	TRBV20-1	TGCAGTGCTAGATCGGGCGGGAGGGACAATGAGCAGTTCTTC	CSARSGGRDNEQFF
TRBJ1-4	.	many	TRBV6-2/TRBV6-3	TGTGCCAGCAGAACTGGAACACGCGGAAAACTGTTTTTT	CASRTGTRGKLFF
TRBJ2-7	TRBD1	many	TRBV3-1	TGTGCCAGCAGCCGCTTCCCCGGGACAGGGAGTTCCGAGCAGTACTTC	CASSRFPGTGSSEQYF
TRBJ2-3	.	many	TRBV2	TGTGCCAGCAGTGGGGATTCCACGAATACGCAGTATTTT	CASSGDSTNTQYF
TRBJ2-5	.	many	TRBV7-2	TGTGCCAGCAGGCGTGGCCAAGAGACCCAGTACTTC	CASRRGQETQYF
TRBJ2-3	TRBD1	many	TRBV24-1	TGTGCCACCAGTGATGATGGGACAGGGGGAACAGATACGCAGTATTTT	CATSDDGTGGTDTQYF
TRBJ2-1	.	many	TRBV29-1	TGCAGCCATGGGTGGGCCAGGGAGCAGTTCTTC	CSHGWAREQFF
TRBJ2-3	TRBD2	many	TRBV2	TGTGCCAATGGGCGGGGGGCTCCCACAGATACGCAGTATTTT	CANGRGAPTDTQYF
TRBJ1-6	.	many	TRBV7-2	TGTGCCAGCAGCTTACGAATGGGGTCACCCCTCCACTTT	CASSLRMGSPLHF
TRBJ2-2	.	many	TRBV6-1	TGTGCCAGCAGTGAAGGGAGTTTTAACACCGGGGAGCTGTTTTTT	CASSEGSFNTGELFF
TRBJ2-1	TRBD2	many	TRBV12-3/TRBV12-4	TGTGCCAGCAGCTCTACTAGCGGACTCTACAATGAGCAGTTCTTC	CASSSTSGLYNEQFF
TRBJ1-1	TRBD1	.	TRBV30	TGTGCCTGGAGGGACAGGGGGCGCAGAACTGAAGCTTTCTTT	CAWRDRGRRTEAFF
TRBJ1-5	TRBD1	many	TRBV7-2	TGTGCCAGCAGCCTTTCGGGACAGCCCAATCAGCCCCAGAATTTT	CASSLSGQPNQPQNF
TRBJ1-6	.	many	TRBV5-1	TGCGCCAGCAGCTTGGCACAGAGCCCGGAGACCCTCCACTTT	CASSLAQSPETLHF
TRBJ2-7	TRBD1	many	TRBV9	TGTGCCAGCAGCGTAGGGCCGACCGGGACAGACGCCTACGAGCAGTACTTC	CASSVGPTGTDAYEQYF
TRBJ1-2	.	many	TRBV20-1	TGCAGTGCTAGAGACCGCGGACAGACTAACTATGGCTACACCTTC	CSARDRGQTNYGYTF
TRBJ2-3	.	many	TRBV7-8	TGTGCCAGCAGCCCCCCAAAGGGAGATACGCAGTATTTT	CASSPPKGDTQYF
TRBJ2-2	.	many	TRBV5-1	TGCGCCAGCAGCTTGACGACCGGGGAGCTGTTTTTT	CASSLTTGELFF
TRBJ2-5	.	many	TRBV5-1	TGCGCCAGCAGCTTGGCCGAGTTGGAGACCCAGTACTTC	CASSLAELETQYF
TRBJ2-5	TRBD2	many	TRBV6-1	TGTGCCAGCAGTGAACTAGCGGGGGGGCAAGAGACCCAGTACTTC	CASSELAGGQETQYF
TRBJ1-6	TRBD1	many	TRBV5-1	TGCGCCAGCAGCCAAACAACAGGGGGCATGGCACCCCTCCACTTT	CASSQTTGGMAPLHF
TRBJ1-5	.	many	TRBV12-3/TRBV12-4	TGTGCCACCGGACGGGGTTATAGCAATCAGCCCCAGAATTTT	CATGRGYSNQPQNF
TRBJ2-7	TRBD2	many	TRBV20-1	TGCAGTGCTAGGCCCACGACTAGCGGGAGAAGGTACGAGCAGTACTTC	CSARPTTSGRRYEQYF
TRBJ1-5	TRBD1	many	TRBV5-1	TGCGCCAGCAGCTTCGGGACAGATAGCAATCAGCCCCAGCATTTT	CASSFGTDSNQPQHF
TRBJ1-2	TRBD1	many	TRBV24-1	TGTGCCACCAGTGGGACAGGGGGGGGCTATGGCTACACCTTC	CATSGTGGGYGYTF
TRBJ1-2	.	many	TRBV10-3	TGTGCCATCAGTGAGTCGAACGGCTATGGCTACACCTTC	CAISESNGYGYTF
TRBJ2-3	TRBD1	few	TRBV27	TGTGCCAGCAGTTTCCGGGACAGGGTCTACACAGATACGCAGTATTTT	CASSFRDRVYTDTQYF
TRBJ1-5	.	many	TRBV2	TGTGCCAGCGGAAGGGGGGTCAATAGCAATCAGCCCCAGCATTTT	CASGRGVNSNQPQHF